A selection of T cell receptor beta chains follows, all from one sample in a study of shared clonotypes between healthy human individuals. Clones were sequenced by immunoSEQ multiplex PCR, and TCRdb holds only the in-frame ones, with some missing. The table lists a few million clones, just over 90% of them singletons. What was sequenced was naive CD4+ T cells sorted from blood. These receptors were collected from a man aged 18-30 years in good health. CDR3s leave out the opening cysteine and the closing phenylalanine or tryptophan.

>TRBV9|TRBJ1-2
ASSVAGSNYGYT
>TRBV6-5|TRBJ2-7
ASRTGGTYEQY
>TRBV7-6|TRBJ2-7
ASSEQGGSSYEQY
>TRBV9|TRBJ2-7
ASSATYEQY
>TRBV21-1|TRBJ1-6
ASSKAGTRYSPLH
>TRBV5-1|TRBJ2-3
ASSLVAGAYTDTQY
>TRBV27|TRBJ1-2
ASSPSGQTYGYT
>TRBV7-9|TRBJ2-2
ASSLALASGTGELF
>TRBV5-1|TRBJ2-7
ASSLEPGAEQY
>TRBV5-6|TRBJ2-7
ASSLGTGGGEQY
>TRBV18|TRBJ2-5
ASSMGQRLTQY
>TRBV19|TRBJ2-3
ASKRLAGDPSTDTQY
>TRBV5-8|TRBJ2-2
ASSPGVKNTGELF
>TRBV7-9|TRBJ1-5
ASSLAEKNQPQH
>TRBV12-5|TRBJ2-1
ASGTSGGGGEQF
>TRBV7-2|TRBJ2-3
ASSLAQGAADTQY
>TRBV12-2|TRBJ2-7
HTRRAEQY
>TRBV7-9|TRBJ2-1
ASSSDGSYNEQF
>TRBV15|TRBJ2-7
ATSGDISGAYEQY
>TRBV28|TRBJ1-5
ASSSTGTPQH
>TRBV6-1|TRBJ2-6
ASSDGGAGANVLT
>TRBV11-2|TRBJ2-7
ASSLDPLAQAYEQY
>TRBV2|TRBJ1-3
ASTKGTGGNTIY
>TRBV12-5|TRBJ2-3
ASGLVLSGKADTQY
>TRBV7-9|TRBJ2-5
ASSLHPGGWQETQY
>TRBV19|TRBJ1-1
ASSIARGFNTEAF
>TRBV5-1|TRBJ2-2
ASSLDGQGVTGELF
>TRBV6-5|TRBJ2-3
ASSYLGPPRDTQY
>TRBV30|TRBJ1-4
AWGTISQINEKLF
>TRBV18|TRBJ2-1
ASSPAGSPNEQF
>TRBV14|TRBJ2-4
ASSPQGLRDIQY
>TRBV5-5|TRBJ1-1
ASSFKIAEAF
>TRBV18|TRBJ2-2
ASSSGTLSTGELF
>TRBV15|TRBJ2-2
ATSRYEGRNTGELF
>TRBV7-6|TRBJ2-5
ASSLAASGSGQTQY
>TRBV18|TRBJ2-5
ASSPSIVGREGGETQY
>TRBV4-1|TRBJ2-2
ASSPPAGGYTGELF
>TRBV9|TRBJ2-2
ASSSNRATGELF
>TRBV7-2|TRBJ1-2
ASSHTLSNGYT
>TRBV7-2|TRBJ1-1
ASSLVSQGSLMNTEAF
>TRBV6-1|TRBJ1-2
ASSAGLWDRGNYGYT
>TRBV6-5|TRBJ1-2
ASSWGKGYT
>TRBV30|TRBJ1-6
AWREPRVRNNSPLH
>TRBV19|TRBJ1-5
ASSLGDGTNSNQPQH
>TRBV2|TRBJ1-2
ASRQLEANYGYT
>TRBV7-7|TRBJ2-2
ASSRTSGGPMGSGELF
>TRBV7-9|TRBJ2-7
ASSTGNYEQY
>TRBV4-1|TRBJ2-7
ASSQGPHTSYEQY
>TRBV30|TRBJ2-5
AYDRVGEQY
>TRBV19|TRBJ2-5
ASSRAYQETQY
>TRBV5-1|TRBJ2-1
ASSLVRTGYYNEQF
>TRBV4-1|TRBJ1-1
ASRLLDTPNTEAF
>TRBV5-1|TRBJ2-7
ASSLRSESSYEQY
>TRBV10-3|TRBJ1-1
AIRVETGITEAF
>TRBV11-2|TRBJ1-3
ASNPGTSSGNTIY
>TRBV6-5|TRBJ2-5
ASSRDIETQY
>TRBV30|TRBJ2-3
AWSPGAPGADTQY